This TCR beta chain originates from a study of response to subunit inactivated influenza vaccine. Points from the study as a whole: There was a suggestion from the authors that each seasonal influenza vaccination recruits few new T cells.

This clonotype was counted ten times or more. What it binds is unknown. Germline V gene data show CDR1 as DFQATT and CDR2 as SNEGSKA (reference sequence). The ends were cut back, 6 bases at V and 0 bases at J, with 15 bases in the middle. This CDR3 spans 14 amino acids. TCRdb fed the RT-PCR reads into MiXCR, producing one record per CDR3 protein. The table has around 250,000 distinct CDR3 sequences, 12% seen once; the top ten hold roughly 7.7%. This receptor was obtained from a man aged 50 to 59 who received an inactivated influenza vaccine. The starting material was non-naive T cells sorted from PBMCs, obtained approximately 15 days before vaccination. The chain is built from TRBV20-1 and TRBJ2-7; D perhaps matches TRBD1 (6 bases). The CDR3 protein is CSAKTGGFSYEQYF. Written as DNA, the CDR3 is TGCAGTGCCAAGACAGGCGGTTTCTCCTACGAGCAGTACTTC.